This entry lists 27 T cell receptor beta chains sequenced from one sample in a study of cytomegalovirus exposure and HLA in healthy donors. The PCR was carried out with 60 Vbeta primers and 13 Jbeta primers. Sequencing was performed with immunoSEQ multiplex PCR; in TCRdb, only in-frame clones are kept and a portion is missing. The table records about 170,000 clones, approximately 76% of them present only once. The sample taken for sequencing was PBMCs. The receptors here all came from a female donor in good health and CMV-seronegative.

The chain combines TRBV19 with TRBJ2-1; 14 bases align to TRBD2. Germline CDR1 LNHDA, CDR2 SQIVND (reference sequence). The CDR3 length is 18 residues. Unmatched junction bases numbered 5, after V lost 4 bases and J lost 0 bases. The chain's CDR3 is CASSRVGTSGSSYNEQFF. In nucleotides, the CDR3 is TGTGCCAGTAGTAGGGTCGGGACTAGCGGGAGCTCCTACAATGAGCAGTTCTTC.

J is TRBJ1-2 and V is TRBV5-1; 7 nucleotides line up with TRBD1. Germline lookup yields CDR1 SGHRS and CDR2 YFSETQ. This CDR3 comprises 14 residues. V shed 0 bases and J 4 bases; nucleotides not matched to a gene: 3. DNA of the CDR3: TGCGCCAGCAGCTTGGCCGGGACAGTCTATGGCTACACCTTC. Translated, it gives CASSLAGTVYGYTF. The full variable domain, with the rest looked up from reference TRBV5-1 and TRBJ1-2, is KAGVTQTPRYLIKTRGQQVTLSCSPISGHRSVSWYQQTPGQGLQFLFEYFSETQRNKGNFPGRFSGRQFSNSRSEMNVSTLELGDSALYLCASSLAGTVYGYTFGSGTRLTVV.

For this clone: Compared with germline, one end of the junction differs, possibly owing to a read error. The V call is TRBV13, the J call TRBJ1-3, with D hard to call. CDR3 size: 15 residues. The germline V gene encodes CDR1 PRHDT and CDR2 FYEKMQ (reference sequence). Here the CDR3 reads CASSTRRSSGNAIYF. The CDR3 nucleotides read TGTGCCAGCAGCACCCGACGGAGCTCTGGAAACGCCATATATTTT.

By share of the sample, this clone is medium-sized. The V gene is TRBV30, the J gene TRBJ1-1; 9 positions agree with TRBD1. The CDR3 runs 11 residues. Germline V CDR1 and CDR2: GTSNPN, SVGIG (reference sequence). V gave up 6 bases and J gave up 8 bases; unmatched junction bases: 4. In DNA, the CDR3 is TGTGCCTGCCTCGGGACAGGGGAAGCTTTCTTT. Amino acids: CACLGTGEAFF. Combining the CDR3 with reference TRBV30 and TRBJ1-1 gives the whole variable domain SQTIHQWPATLVQPVGSPLSLECTVEGTSNPNLYWYRQAAGRGLQLLFYSVGIGQISSEVPQNLSASRPQDRQFILSSKKLLLSDSGFYLCACLGTGEAFFGQGTRLTVV.

The rearrangement links TRBV7-2 to TRBJ1-2; D is possibly TRBD1 (5 bases). Trimming shortened V by 1 base and J by 4 bases, and 10 bases separated the two germline ends. The CDR3 loop spans 14 amino acids. Per the germline V gene, CDR1 is SGHTA and CDR2 is FQGNSA. Written as DNA, the CDR3 is TGTGCCAGCAGCTTAGTAAGGGGAACCTATGGCTACACCTTC. The encoded protein is CASSLVRGTYGYTF.

As concerns this clone: Because the CDR3 is missing its conserved closing phenylalanine or tryptophan, this is likely a read error. The DNA is omitted, as the CDR3 cannot be located on it reliably, and the CDR3 follows TCRdb's listing. The J gene is TRBJ1-2, the V gene TRBV6-4; the tabulated D call, TRBD1, remains unverified against the DNA. The CDR3 adds up to 10 amino acids, both ends counted. Per germline, CDR1 MRHNA and CDR2 SNTAGT. This chain's CDR3 is CASDRGRLHL.

The chain carries TRBV10-3 and TRBJ2-7; D perhaps matches TRBD2 (6 bases). Trimming removed 3 bases from V and 2 bases from J, with 14 bases in between. CDR3 length equals 15 residues. Germline V gene lookup returns CDR1 ENHRY and CDR2 SYGVKD. Here the CDR3 DNA reads TGTGCCATCAGTGACGGCAGGGAGGTTGCCTACGAGCAGTACTTC. As protein: CAISDGREVAYEQYF.

CDR3 amino acids: CASSPSEAEKLFF. CDR3 bases: TGTGCCAGCTCACCGTCGGAGGCGGAAAAACTGTTTTTT. The chain combines TRBV18 with TRBJ1-4; no definite D call. CDR1 KGHSH and CDR2 LQKENI come from the germline V gene. Trimming removed 3 bases at V and 8 bases at J, with 10 bases between. The CDR3 runs 13 residues.

The chain links TRBV6-5 to TRBJ1-4; D unclear. Germline V gene data show CDR1 as MNHEY and CDR2 as SVGAGI. CDR3 size: 13 residues. Trimming cost V 5 bases and J 4 bases, with 8 bases left between them. The CDR3 DNA follows: TGTGCCAGCAGTGGGCAGTTTAATGAAAAACTGTTTTTT. Its translation is CASSGQFNEKLFF.

This sequence joins TRBV2 and TRBJ1-3; 8 bases are shared with TRBD1. The CDR3 has 14 amino acids. The V and J ends lost 6 bases and 2 bases, in that order; junction bases with no gene match: 3. Germline loops: CDR1 SNHLY, CDR2 FYNNEI. The CDR3 bases are TGTGCCAGCAGGATGACAGGGGCTGGAAACACCATATATTTT. It translates to CASRMTGAGNTIYF.

This rearrangement joins TRBV29-1 to TRBJ2-3; weak D call: TRBD2 (5 bases). V lost 5 bases and J lost 5, with 11 bases in between. Germline CDR1 is SQVTM and CDR2 is ANQGSEA. The CDR3 covers 12 residues. The CDR3 region has the DNA TGCAGCGTTTACGGGGTTAAAGATACGCAGTATTTT. It encodes CSVYGVKDTQYF.

The J gene is TRBJ2-7, the V gene TRBV6-1, with 7 nucleotides matching TRBD1. The V gene's germline CDR1 is MNHNS and CDR2 SASEGT. This CDR3 is built from 13 residues. The V segment lost 6 bases and the J segment 4 bases; nucleotides outside the gene matches: 6. CDR3 loop: CASRVSQGYEQYF. The CDR3 nucleotides read TGTGCCAGCAGGGTTTCACAGGGGTACGAGCAGTACTTC.

The rearrangement uses TRBV29-1 and TRBJ2-5, with D tentatively TRBD1 (5 bases). V lost 7 bases and J 5 bases, leaving 17 bases between the germline ends. The CDR3 loop spans 13 amino acids. Per the germline V gene, CDR1 is SQVTM and CDR2 is ANQGSEA. DNA for the CDR3: TGCAGCGGACAGCAGGTTGGGTTGGAGACCCAGTACTTC. Protein product: CSGQQVGLETQYF.

The chain recombines TRBV9 with TRBJ1-1, with a weak D call TRBD1 (6 bases). The CDR3 consists of 14 residues. CDR1 is SGDLS, CDR2 YYNGEE, per germline. Trimming stripped 0 bases from V and 5 bases from J, with 11 bases between. The CDR3 loop is CASSVGSGATEAFF. The CDR3 bases are TGTGCCAGCAGCGTAGGCTCAGGGGCGACTGAAGCTTTCTTT.

This chain uses TRBV10-1 with TRBJ2-2, with 9 bases that match TRBD1. Germline V gives CDR1 WNHNN, CDR2 SYGVQD (reference sequence). After removal of 6 bases from V and 2 bases from J, the junction contained 13 bases not matched to a gene. The length of the CDR3 is 18 residues. CDR3 region: CASRDRGPTPLNTGELFF. CDR3 nucleotide sequence: TGCGCCAGCAGGGACAGGGGCCCCACTCCTTTAAACACCGGGGAGCTGTTTTTT.

The chain links TRBV10-3 to TRBJ2-1; D not certain. CDR1 is ENHRY and CDR2 is SYGVKD in the germline V gene. This CDR3 is 17 amino acids long. The V end was cut by 0 bases, the J end by 0 bases, with 12 bases between. The CDR3 sequence: CAISESIASSSYNEQFF. The CDR3 bases are TGTGCCATCAGTGAGTCGATCGCGTCCTCCTCCTACAATGAGCAGTTCTTC.

J is TRBJ2-5 and V is TRBV29-1; unclear D gene. The CDR3 consists of 13 residues. The germline gives CDR1 SQVTM, CDR2 ANQGSEA. V lost 7 bases, J lost 7 bases, and 19 bases lay in between. CDR3: CSAEPTALGTQYF. CDR3 sequence (DNA): TGCAGCGCCGAACCCACAGCTCTGGGGACCCAGTACTTC.

The chain joins TRBV10-3 to TRBJ2-3, with TRBD2 identical over 7 bases. Germline V gene sequence: CDR1 ENHRY, CDR2 SYGVKD. The CDR3 loop spans 13 amino acids. Unmatched junction bases numbered 6, after V lost 8 bases and J lost 4 bases. As DNA, the CDR3 is TGTGCCATCGGGGCGGGGGATTCAGATACGCAGTATTTT. Amino acids: CAIGAGDSDTQYF.

This sequence joins TRBV28 and TRBJ1-4, with D tentatively TRBD1 (5 bases). The CDR3 loop spans 15 amino acids. Per the germline V gene, CDR1 is MDHEN and CDR2 is SYDVKM. V gave up 5 bases and J gave up 6 bases, with 16 bases separating them. In DNA, the CDR3 is TGTGCCAGCAGTCATAGGACACCTGGGGATGAAAAACTGTTTTTT. Its protein is CASSHRTPGDEKLFF. The full variable domain, rest sourced from reference TRBV28 and TRBJ1-4, is DVKVTQSSRYLVKRTGEKVFLECVQDMDHENMFWYRQDPGLGLRLIYFSYDVKMKEKGDIPEGYSVSREKKERFSLILESASTNQTSMYLCASSHRTPGDEKLFFGSGTQLSVL.

The chain links TRBV5-4 to TRBJ2-2; 13 bases map to TRBD2. The V segment lost 4 bases and the J segment 2 bases; nucleotides outside the gene matches: 5. The germline V gene has CDR1 SGHNT and CDR2 YYREEE (reference sequence). This CDR3 spans 17 amino acids. The CDR3 bases are TGTGCCAGCAGCCCAGGACTAGCGGGGGTTAACACCGGGGAGCTGTTTTTT. It encodes CASSPGLAGVNTGELFF. The whole variable domain, filled in from reference TRBV5-4 and TRBJ2-2, reads ETGVTQSPTHLIKTRGQQVTLRCSSQSGHNTVSWYQQALGQGPQFIFQYYREEENGRGNFPPRFSGLQFPNYSSELNVNALELDDSALYLCASSPGLAGVNTGELFFGEGSRLTVL.

The chain is built from TRBV29-1 and TRBJ2-2; the D gene is possibly TRBD1 (5 bases). In germline, CDR1 is SQVTM, CDR2 ANQGSEA. Trimming took off 5 bases at V and 3 bases at J, with 13 bases between the two ends. The CDR3 covers 14 residues. CDR3 DNA: TGCAGCGTTAGGCAGGGCTGGGACACCGGGGAGCTGTTTTTT. This sequence encodes CSVRQGWDTGELFF.

The V gene is TRBV30, the J gene TRBJ2-2; the D is unclear. The CDR3 is made up of 14 amino acids. CDR1 is GTSNPN and CDR2 is SVGIG in the germline V gene (reference sequence). Trimming pared 1 base from V and 4 bases from J, leaving 10 bases between. The CDR3 region has the DNA TGTGCCTGGAGTGCGTTGACTTTCACCGGGGAGCTGTTTTTT. This gives the protein CAWSALTFTGELFF.

The chain combines TRBV5-1 with TRBJ1-5, with no clear D. CDR3 size: 14 residues. Trimming shortened V by 0 bases and J by 7 bases, and 11 bases separated the two germline ends. Looked up from germline, CDR1 is SGHRS and CDR2 is YFSETQ. CDR3 DNA: TGCGCCAGCAGCTTGGTGGAGGGCGGGCAGCCCCAGCATTTT. This encodes CASSLVEGGQPQHF.

The gene calls are TRBV4-1 and TRBJ1-5; D unclear. The CDR3 loop spans 15 amino acids. Trimming shortened V by 1 base and J by 1 base, and 8 bases separated the two germline ends. In germline, CDR1 is MGHRA, CDR2 YSYEKL. CDR3 sequence reads: CASSQVTPSNQPQHF. The CDR3 DNA follows: TGCGCCAGCAGCCAAGTGACTCCGAGCAATCAGCCCCAGCATTTT.

The sample holds one count of this clone. V usage is TRBV10-3 and J usage is TRBJ1-1, with D tentatively TRBD1 (5 bases). Trimming cost V 3 bases and J 3 bases, with 11 bases left between them. The CDR3 has 14 amino acids. Germline V gene lookup returns CDR1 ENHRY and CDR2 SYGVKD. The CDR3 loop reads CAISEIGAYTEAFF. In DNA form, the CDR3 reads TGTGCCATCAGTGAAATAGGGGCGTACACTGAAGCTTTCTTT.

This sequence joins TRBV25-1 and TRBJ2-1; 9 bases fit TRBD2. Germline loops: CDR1 MGHDK, CDR2 SYGVNS. V shed 7 bases, J shed 0 bases, and the junction held 4 bases outside the gene matches. This CDR3 has 15 amino acids. The CDR3 sequence: CASNLAGSSYNEQFF. In nucleotides, the CDR3 is TGTGCCAGCAATCTAGCGGGAAGCTCCTACAATGAGCAGTTCTTC.

This clone turned up a few times. The CDR3 reads CASSLTGTEAFF. The CDR3 DNA is TGTGCCAGCAGTCTAACAGGGACTGAAGCTTTCTTT. The chain uses TRBV11-3 and TRBJ1-1; D is perhaps TRBD1 (6 bases). V was trimmed by 6 bases and J by 5 bases, leaving 10 bases between them. The germline CDR1 and CDR2 sequences are SGHNT and YENEEA. The CDR3 totals 12 residues.